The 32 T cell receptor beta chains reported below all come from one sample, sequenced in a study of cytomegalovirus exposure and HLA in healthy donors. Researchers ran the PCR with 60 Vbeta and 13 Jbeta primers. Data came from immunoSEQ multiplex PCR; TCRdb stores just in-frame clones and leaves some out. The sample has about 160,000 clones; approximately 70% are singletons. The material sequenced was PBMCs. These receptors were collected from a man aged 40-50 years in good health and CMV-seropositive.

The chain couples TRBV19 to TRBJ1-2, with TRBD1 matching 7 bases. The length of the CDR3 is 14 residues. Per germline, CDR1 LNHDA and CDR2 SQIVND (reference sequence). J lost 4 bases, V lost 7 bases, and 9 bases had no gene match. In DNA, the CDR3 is TGTGCCAGTAATGACAGGGCGTGGAGCTATGGCTACACCTTC. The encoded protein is CASNDRAWSYGYTF.

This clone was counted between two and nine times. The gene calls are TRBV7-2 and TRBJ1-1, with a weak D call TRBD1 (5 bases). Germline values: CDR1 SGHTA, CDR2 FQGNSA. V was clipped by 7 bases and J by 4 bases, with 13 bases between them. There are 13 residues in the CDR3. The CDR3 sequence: CASTLAGSTEAFF. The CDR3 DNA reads TGTGCCAGCACCCTTGCAGGGTCCACTGAAGCTTTCTTT.

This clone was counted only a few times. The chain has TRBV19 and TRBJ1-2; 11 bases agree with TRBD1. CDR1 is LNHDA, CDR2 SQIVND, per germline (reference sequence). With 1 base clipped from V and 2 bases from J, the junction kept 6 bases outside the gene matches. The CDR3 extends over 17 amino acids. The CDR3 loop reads CASSIVGQGATNYGYTF. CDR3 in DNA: TGTGCCAGTAGTATAGTCGGACAGGGGGCCACCAACTATGGCTACACCTTC.

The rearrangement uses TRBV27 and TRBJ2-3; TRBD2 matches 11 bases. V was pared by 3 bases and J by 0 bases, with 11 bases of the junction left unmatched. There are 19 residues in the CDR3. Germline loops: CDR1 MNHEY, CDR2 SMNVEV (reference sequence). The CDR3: CASSFKAILAGGSTDTQYF. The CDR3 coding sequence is TGTGCCAGCAGTTTTAAGGCGATCCTAGCGGGGGGTAGCACAGATACGCAGTATTTT.

The CDR3 is CASSGGTSGGPRPYNEQFF. The CDR3 region has the DNA TGTGCCAGCAGTGGCGGGACTAGCGGGGGACCGAGGCCCTACAATGAGCAGTTCTTC. The V gene is TRBV6-4, the J gene TRBJ2-1; 14 nucleotides match TRBD2. There are 19 residues in the CDR3. CDR1 and CDR2 from the germline V gene are MRHNA and SNTAGT. V shed 4 bases and J 2 bases; nucleotides not matched to a gene: 10.

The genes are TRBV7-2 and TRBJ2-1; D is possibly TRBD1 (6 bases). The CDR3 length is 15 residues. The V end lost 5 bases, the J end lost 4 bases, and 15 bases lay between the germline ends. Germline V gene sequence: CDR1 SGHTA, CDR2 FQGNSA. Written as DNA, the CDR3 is TGTGCCAGCAGCACCGGGACACTTTCGTACAATGAGCAGTTCTTC. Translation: CASSTGTLSYNEQFF.

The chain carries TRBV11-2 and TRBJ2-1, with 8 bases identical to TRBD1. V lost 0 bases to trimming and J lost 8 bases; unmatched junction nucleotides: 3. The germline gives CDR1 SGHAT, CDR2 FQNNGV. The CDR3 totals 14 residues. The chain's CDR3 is CASSLDRGRDEQFF. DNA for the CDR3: TGTGCCAGCAGCTTAGACAGGGGGCGGGATGAGCAGTTCTTC.

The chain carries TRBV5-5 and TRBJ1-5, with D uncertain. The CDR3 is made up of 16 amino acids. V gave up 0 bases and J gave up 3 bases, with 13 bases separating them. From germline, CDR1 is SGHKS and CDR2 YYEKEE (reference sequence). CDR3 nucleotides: TGTGCCAGCAGCTTGGAAGGCGGCAGTTACAATCAGCCCCAGCATTTT. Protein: CASSLEGGSYNQPQHF. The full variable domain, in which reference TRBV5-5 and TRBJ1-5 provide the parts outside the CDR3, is DAGVTQSPTHLIKTRGQQVTLRCSPISGHKSVSWYQQVLGQGPQFIFQYYEKEERGRGNFPDRFSARQFPNYSSELNVNALLLGDSALYLCASSLEGGSYNQPQHFGDGTRLSIL.

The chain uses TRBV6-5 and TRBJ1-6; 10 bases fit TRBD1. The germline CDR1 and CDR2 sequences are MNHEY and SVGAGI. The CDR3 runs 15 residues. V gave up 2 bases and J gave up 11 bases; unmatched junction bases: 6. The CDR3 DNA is TGTGCCAGCAGTTACGGGGGACAGGGGAGCCCACCCCTCCACTTT. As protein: CASSYGGQGSPPLHF.

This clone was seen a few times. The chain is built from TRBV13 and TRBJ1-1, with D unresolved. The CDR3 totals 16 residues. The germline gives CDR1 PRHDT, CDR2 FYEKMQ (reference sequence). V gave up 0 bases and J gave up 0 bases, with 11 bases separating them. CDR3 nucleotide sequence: TGTGCCAGCAGCTTAGGGGCCGGGAACATGAACACTGAAGCTTTCTTT. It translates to CASSLGAGNMNTEAFF.

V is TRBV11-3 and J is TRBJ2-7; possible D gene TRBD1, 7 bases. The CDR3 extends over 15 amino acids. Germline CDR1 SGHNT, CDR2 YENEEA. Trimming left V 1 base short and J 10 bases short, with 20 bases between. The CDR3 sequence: CASSLGGSGGSLQYF. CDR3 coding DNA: TGTGCCAGCAGCTTAGGTGGGTCAGGGGGGAGCCTCCAGTACTTC.

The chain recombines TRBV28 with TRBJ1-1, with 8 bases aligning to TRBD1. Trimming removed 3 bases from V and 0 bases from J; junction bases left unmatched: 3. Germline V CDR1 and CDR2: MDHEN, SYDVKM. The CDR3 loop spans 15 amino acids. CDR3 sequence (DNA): TGTGCCAGCAGTTTGTCAGGGGGCGTGAACACTGAAGCTTTCTTT. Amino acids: CASSLSGGVNTEAFF. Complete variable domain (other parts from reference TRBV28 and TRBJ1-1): DVKVTQSSRYLVKRTGEKVFLECVQDMDHENMFWYRQDPGLGLRLIYFSYDVKMKEKGDIPEGYSVSREKKERFSLILESASTNQTSMYLCASSLSGGVNTEAFFGQGTRLTVV.

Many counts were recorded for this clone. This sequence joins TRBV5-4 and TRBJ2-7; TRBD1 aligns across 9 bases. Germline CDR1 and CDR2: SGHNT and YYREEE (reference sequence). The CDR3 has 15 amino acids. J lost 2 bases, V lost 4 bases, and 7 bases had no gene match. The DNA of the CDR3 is TGTGCCAGCAGCCCGGAGGGGACAGGGCCCTACGAGCAGTACTTC. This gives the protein CASSPEGTGPYEQYF. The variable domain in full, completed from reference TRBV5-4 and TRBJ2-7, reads ETGVTQSPTHLIKTRGQQVTLRCSSQSGHNTVSWYQQALGQGPQFIFQYYREEENGRGNFPPRFSGLQFPNYSSELNVNALELDDSALYLCASSPEGTGPYEQYFGPGTRLTVT.

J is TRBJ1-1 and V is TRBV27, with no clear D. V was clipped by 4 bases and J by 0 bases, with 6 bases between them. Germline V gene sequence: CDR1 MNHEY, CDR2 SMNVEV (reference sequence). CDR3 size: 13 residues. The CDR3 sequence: CASSSRVNTEAFF. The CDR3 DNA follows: TGTGCCAGCAGTTCACGGGTGAACACTGAAGCTTTCTTT.

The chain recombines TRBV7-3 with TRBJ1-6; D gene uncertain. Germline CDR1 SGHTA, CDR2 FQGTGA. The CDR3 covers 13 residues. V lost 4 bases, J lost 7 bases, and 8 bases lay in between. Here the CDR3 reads CASSSRRNSPLHF. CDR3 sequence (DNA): TGTGCCAGCAGCTCCAGGAGGAATTCACCCCTCCACTTT.

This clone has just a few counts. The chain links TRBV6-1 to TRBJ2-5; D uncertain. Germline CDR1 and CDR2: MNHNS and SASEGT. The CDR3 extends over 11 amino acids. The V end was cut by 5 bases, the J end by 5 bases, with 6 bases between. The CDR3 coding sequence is TGTGCCAGCAGTCCTGCGGAGACCCAGTACTTC. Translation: CASSPAETQYF.

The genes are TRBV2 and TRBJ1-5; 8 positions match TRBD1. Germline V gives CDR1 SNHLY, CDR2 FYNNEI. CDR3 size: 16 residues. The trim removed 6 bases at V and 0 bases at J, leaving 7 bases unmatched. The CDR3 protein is CASRSDRAYSNQPQHF. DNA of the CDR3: TGTGCCAGCAGGTCGGACAGGGCATATAGCAATCAGCCCCAGCATTTT.

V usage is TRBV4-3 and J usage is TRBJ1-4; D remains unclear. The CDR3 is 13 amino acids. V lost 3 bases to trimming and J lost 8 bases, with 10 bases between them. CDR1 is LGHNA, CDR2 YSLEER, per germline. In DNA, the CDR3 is TGCGCCAGCAGCCACGTTGGGAGGGAAAAACTGTTTTTT. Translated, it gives CASSHVGREKLFF.

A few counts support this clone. As DNA, the CDR3 is TGTGCCAGCAGTACAGGAAACTATGGCTACACCTTC. This gives the protein CASSTGNYGYTF. The chain has TRBV2 and TRBJ1-2; TRBD1 is a possible D gene (5 bases). The germline V gene encodes CDR1 SNHLY and CDR2 FYNNEI. Trimming took 5 bases from V and 2 from J, leaving 6 bases between them. CDR3 length equals 12 residues.

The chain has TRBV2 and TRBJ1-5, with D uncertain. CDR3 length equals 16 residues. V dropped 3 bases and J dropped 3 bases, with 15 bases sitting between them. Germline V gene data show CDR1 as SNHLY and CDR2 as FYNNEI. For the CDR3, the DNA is TGTGCCAGCAGTGATTCTGGCAGGTCCTACAATCAGCCCCAGCATTTT. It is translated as CASSDSGRSYNQPQHF.

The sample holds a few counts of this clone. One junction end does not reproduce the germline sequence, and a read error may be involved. As DNA, the CDR3 is TGTGCCAGCTCATCTCCCCAGGGGGCTGTTCAATACTTC. Its protein product is CASSSPQGAVQYF. This sequence joins TRBV18 and TRBJ2-4; 8 bases are a match to TRBD1. The germline V gene has CDR1 KGHSH and CDR2 LQKENI. This CDR3 has 13 residues.

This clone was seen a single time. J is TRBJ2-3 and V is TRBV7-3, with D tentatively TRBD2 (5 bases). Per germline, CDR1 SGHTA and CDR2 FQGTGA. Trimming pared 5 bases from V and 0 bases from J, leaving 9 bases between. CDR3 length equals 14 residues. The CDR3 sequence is CASSPSGSTDTQYF. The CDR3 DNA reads TGTGCCAGCAGCCCAAGCGGTAGCACAGATACGCAGTATTTT. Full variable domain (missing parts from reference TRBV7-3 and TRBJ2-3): GAGVSQTPSNKVTEKGKYVELRCDPISGHTALYWYRQSLGQGPEFLIYFQGTGAADDSGLPNDRFFAVRPEGSVSTLKIQRTERGDSAVYLCASSPSGSTDTQYFGPGTRLTVL.

The CDR3 here is CASSFNPKRDSPLHF. Written as DNA, the CDR3 is TGTGCCAGTAGTTTCAACCCCAAACGCGATTCACCCCTCCACTTT. This rearrangement joins TRBV19 to TRBJ1-6; D gene unclear. CDR3 length equals 15 residues. The V and J ends lost 5 bases and 8 bases respectively, with 16 bases between them. In germline, CDR1 is LNHDA, CDR2 SQIVND (reference sequence).

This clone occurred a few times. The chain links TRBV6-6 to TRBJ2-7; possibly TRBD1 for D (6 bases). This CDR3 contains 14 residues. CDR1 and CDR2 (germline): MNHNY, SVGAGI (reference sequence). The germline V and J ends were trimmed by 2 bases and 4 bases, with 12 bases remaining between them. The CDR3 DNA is TGTGCCAGCAGTTACGGCGCAGGGGATTACGAGCAGTACTTC. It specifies CASSYGAGDYEQYF.

The CDR3 DNA sequence: TGTGCCAGCAGTGCGCTTTCTAGGGGCATTCAGTACTTC. Translated, it gives CASSALSRGIQYF. The chain recombines TRBV25-1 with TRBJ2-4; a weak D match, TRBD1 (5 bases). V gave up 4 bases and J gave up 9 bases, with 13 bases separating them. Germline V gene lookup returns CDR1 MGHDK and CDR2 SYGVNS. The CDR3 sequence is 13 residues long.

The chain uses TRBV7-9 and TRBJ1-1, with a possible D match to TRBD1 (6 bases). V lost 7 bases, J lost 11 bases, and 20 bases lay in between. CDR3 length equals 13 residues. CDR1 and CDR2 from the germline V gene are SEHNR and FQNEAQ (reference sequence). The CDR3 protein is CASTVVGAPGAFF. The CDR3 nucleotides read TGTGCCAGCACCGTGGTGGGGGCGCCTGGGGCTTTCTTT. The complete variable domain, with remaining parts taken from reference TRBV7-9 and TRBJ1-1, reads DTGVSQNPRHKITKRGQNVTFRCDPISEHNRLYWYRQTLGQGPEFLTYFQNEAQLEKSRLLSDRFSAERPKGSFSTLEIQRTEQGDSAMYLCASTVVGAPGAFFGQGTRLTVV.

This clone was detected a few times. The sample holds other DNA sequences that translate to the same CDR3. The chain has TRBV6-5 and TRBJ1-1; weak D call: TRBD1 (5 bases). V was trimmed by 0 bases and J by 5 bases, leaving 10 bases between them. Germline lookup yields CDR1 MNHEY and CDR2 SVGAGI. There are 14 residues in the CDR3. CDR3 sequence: CASSYSGRDTEAFF. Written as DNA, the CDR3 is TGTGCCAGCAGTTACTCCGGCAGGGATACTGAAGCTTTCTTT.

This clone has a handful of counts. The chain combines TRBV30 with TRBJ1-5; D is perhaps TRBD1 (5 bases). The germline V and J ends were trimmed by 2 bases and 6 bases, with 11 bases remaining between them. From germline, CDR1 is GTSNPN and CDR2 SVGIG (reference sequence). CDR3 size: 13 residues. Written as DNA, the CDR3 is TGTGCCTGGAGTCTCAGGGCTAGTCAGCCCCAGCATTTT. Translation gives CAWSLRASQPQHF.

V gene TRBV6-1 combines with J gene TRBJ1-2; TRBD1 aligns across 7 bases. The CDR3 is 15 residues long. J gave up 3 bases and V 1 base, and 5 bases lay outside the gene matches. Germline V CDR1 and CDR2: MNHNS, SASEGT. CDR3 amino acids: CASSEGDSFDYGYTF. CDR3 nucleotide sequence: TGTGCCAGCAGTGAAGGGGACAGTTTTGACTATGGCTACACCTTC.

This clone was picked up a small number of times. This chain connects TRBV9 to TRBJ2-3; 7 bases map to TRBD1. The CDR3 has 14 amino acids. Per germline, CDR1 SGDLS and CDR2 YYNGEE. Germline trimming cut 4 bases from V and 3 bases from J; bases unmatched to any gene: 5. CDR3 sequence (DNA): TGTGCCAGCAGCCCCCGACAGGGTACAGATACGCAGTATTTT. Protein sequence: CASSPRQGTDTQYF.

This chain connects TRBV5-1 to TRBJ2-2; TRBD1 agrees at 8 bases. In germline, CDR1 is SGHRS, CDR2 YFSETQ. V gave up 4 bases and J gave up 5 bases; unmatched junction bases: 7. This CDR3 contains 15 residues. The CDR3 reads CASSLDRAMTGELFF. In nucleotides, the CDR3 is TGCGCCAGCAGCCTGGACAGGGCGATGACCGGGGAGCTGTTTTTT.

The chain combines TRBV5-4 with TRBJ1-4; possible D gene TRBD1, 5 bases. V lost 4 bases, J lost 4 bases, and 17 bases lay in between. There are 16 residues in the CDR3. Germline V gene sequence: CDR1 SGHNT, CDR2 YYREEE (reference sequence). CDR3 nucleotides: TGTGCCAGCAGCCAATCTCAGGGAGGGTTTAATGAAAAACTGTTTTTT. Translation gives CASSQSQGGFNEKLFF.